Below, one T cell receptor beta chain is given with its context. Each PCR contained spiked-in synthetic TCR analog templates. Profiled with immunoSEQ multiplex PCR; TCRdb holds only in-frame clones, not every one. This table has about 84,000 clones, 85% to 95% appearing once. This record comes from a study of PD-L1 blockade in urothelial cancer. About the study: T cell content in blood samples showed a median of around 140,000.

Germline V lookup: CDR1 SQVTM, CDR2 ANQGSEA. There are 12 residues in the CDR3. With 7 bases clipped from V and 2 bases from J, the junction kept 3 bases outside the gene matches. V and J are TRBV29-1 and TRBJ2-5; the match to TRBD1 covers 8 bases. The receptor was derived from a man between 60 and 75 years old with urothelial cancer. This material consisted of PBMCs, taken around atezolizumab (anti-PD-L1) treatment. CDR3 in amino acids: CSAWTGQETQYF. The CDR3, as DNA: TGCAGCGCTTGGACAGGGCAAGAGACCCAGTACTTC. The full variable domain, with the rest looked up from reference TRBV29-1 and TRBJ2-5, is SAVISQKPSRDICQRGTSLTIQCQVDSQVTMMFWYRQQPGQSLTLIATANQGSEATYESGFVIDKFPISRPNLTFSTLTVSNMSPEDSSIYLCSAWTGQETQYFGPGTRLLVL.